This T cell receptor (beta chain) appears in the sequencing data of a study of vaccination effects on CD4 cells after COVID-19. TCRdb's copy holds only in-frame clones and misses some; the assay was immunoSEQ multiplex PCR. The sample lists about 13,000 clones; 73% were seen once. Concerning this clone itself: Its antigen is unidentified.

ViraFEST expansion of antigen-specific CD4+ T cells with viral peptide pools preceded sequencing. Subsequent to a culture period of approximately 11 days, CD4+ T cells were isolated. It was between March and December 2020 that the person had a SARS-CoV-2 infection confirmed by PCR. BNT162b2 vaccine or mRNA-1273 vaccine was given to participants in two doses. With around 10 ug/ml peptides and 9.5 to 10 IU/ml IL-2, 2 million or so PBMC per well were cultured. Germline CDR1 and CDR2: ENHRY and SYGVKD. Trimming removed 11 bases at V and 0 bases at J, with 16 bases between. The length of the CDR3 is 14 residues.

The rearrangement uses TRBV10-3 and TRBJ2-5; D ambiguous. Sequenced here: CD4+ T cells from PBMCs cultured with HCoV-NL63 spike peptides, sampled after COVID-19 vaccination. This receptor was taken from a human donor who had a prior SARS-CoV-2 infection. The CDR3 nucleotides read TGTGCCTCAAAGGCGACGGCATACCAAGAGACCCAGTACTTC. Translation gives CASKATAYQETQYF.